This passage covers 26 T cell receptor beta chains from one sample sequenced in a study of tumor-infiltrating lymphocytes in glioblastoma multiforme. TCRB libraries came from RNA via three nested multiplex PCR rounds. TCRdb reanalysed the multiplex PCR reads using MiXCR and keeps one entry per CDR3 protein. Seen here are around 10,000 distinct CDR3 sequences, roughly 70% observed once, and the top ten hold about two fifths. Specimen: brain tumor tissue. The receptors were gathered from a male donor with glioblastoma.

This clonotype was picked up one time. V is TRBV11-2 and J is TRBJ2-5; D not certain. This CDR3 region has 12 residues. The germline V gene encodes CDR1 SGHAT and CDR2 FQNNGV. The V end was cut by 5 bases, the J end by 7 bases, with 11 bases between. The CDR3: CASSPEMATQYF. The CDR3 nucleotides read TGTGCCAGCAGCCCAGAGATGGCGACCCAGTACTTC.

A note on this clonotype: Without the conserved terminal phenylalanine or tryptophan, this CDR3 likely stems from a read error. J is TRBJ1-2 and V is TRBV20-1, with D unclear. Germline V gene lookup returns CDR1 DFQATT and CDR2 SNEGSKA (reference sequence). CDR3 length: 16 amino acids. CDR3 DNA: TGCAGTGCTAGAGCCCAAGGGAAAAACAGTGACTATGACTACACCTCC. Amino acid sequence: CSARAQGKNSDYDYTS.

By its share, this clonotype is medium-sized. The chain is built from TRBV6-6 and TRBJ2-3; D ambiguous. Trimming pared 6 bases from V and 0 bases from J, leaving 16 bases between. CDR1 is MNHNY and CDR2 is SVGAGI in the germline V gene (reference sequence). The CDR3 has 16 amino acids. CDR3 nucleotide sequence: TGTGCCAGCAGCTCCGTTTGGGCCGGTAGCACAGATACGCAGTATTTT. Amino acid sequence: CASSSVWAGSTDTQYF.

Turning to this clonotype: Because it lacks the conserved phenylalanine or tryptophan at the end, this CDR3 is likely a read error. The chain carries TRBV10-3 and TRBJ2-7, with 7 bases fitting TRBD1. This CDR3 region has 12 residues. CDR1 and CDR2 (germline): ENHRY, SYGVKD. CDR3 nucleotides: TGTGCCATCACTGAGACGGGACAGGAGCAGTACCTC. This encodes CAITETGQEQYL.

This clonotype was detected ten times or more. Being one base from a much bigger clone, this may be a read error. The rearrangement joins TRBV20-1 to TRBJ2-7; D might be TRBD1 (6 bases). The V gene lost 6 bases and the J gene lost 6 bases, with 18 bases spanning the gap. The germline CDR1 and CDR2 sequences are DFQATT and SNEGSKA (reference sequence). CDR3 length: 13 amino acids. For the CDR3, the DNA is TGCAGTGCCCGAGGGGGAGATTTGAGCGAGCAGTACTTC. Residues: CSARGGDLSEQYF.

As regards this clonotype: A read error is possible here, since a much larger clone lies one base away. This rearrangement joins TRBV7-3 to TRBJ2-3, with D unclear. This CDR3 is built from 13 residues. Looked up from germline, CDR1 is SGHTA and CDR2 is FQGTGA. The DNA for the CDR3 is TGTGCCAGCAGCCTTGACAAAGCAGATACGCATTATTTT. Its protein product is CASSLDKADTHYF.

The chain is built from TRBV6-6 and TRBJ2-7, with 8 bases lining up with TRBD1. The J segment lost 0 bases and the V segment lost 5 bases, leaving 3 bases of the junction unmatched. This CDR3 spans 14 amino acids. Germline CDR1 is MNHNY and CDR2 is SVGAGI (reference sequence). The CDR3 region has the DNA TGTGCCAGCAGTCCCACAGGGGGCTCCTACGAGCAGTACTTC. It yields the protein CASSPTGGSYEQYF.

The V gene is TRBV10-1, the J gene TRBJ2-2; a weak D match, TRBD1 (5 bases). Per the germline V gene, CDR1 is WNHNN and CDR2 is SYGVQD (reference sequence). The CDR3 is 16 residues long. V was pared by 0 bases and J by 2 bases, with 10 bases between. This CDR3 reads CASSESRQRNTGELFF. The CDR3 nucleotides are TGCGCCAGCAGTGAGTCGAGACAGAGAAACACCGGGGAGCTGTTTTTT.

There are many counts of this clonotype. The rearrangement uses TRBV19 and TRBJ2-6, with D possibly TRBD1 on 5 matching bases. The length of the CDR3 is 16 residues. Per germline, CDR1 LNHDA and CDR2 SQIVND (reference sequence). V gave up 5 bases and J gave up 0 bases, with 11 bases separating them. This chain's CDR3 is CASSFYRSSGANVLTF. In DNA, the CDR3 is TGTGCCAGTAGTTTTTACAGGTCCTCTGGGGCCAACGTCCTGACTTTC.

By its share, this clonotype is medium-sized. This sequence joins TRBV4-1 and TRBJ2-7, with D hard to call. Germline-derived CDR1 and CDR2 are MGHRA and YSYEKL. This CDR3 is built from 15 residues. V gave up 3 bases and J gave up 6 bases, with 18 bases separating them. The CDR3, as DNA: TGCGCCAGCAGCCAGGACCTGATGGGGTCCCTCGAGCAGTACTTC. Translation gives CASSQDLMGSLEQYF.

This chain connects TRBV11-1 to TRBJ2-1; D is perhaps TRBD2 (5 bases). CDR3 length: 15 amino acids. V shed 5 bases and J shed 0 bases, with 11 bases lying between them. Germline CDR1 and CDR2: SGHAT and FQDESV (reference sequence). The CDR3 coding sequence is TGTGCCAGCAGCAAGGACTTGAGCTCCTACAATGAGCAGTTCTTC. It codes for CASSKDLSSYNEQFF.

This clonotype was recorded many times. The chain carries TRBV13 and TRBJ2-7; possible D gene TRBD2, 6 bases. Trimming cost V 0 bases and J 5 bases, with 20 bases left between them. The CDR3 sequence is 17 residues long. Germline V gene lookup returns CDR1 PRHDT and CDR2 FYEKMQ (reference sequence). This CDR3 is CASSLGGSSVSGNEQYF. CDR3 nucleotides: TGTGCCAGCAGCTTAGGCGGTTCAAGCGTTAGCGGTAACGAGCAGTACTTC.

V is TRBV5-4 and J is TRBJ2-1, with D uncertain. Trimming cost V 4 bases and J 16 bases, with 15 bases left between them. CDR3 length: 11 residues. Per the germline V gene, CDR1 is SGHNT and CDR2 is YYREEE (reference sequence). Written as DNA, the CDR3 is TGTGCCAGCAGCATAGAGGTTGGGCAATTCTTC. It is translated as CASSIEVGQFF.

The rearrangement uses TRBV29-1 and TRBJ1-1; D possibly corresponds to TRBD1 (5 bases). The CDR3 totals 13 residues. Trimming left V 5 bases short and J 14 bases short, with 24 bases between. Per germline, CDR1 SQVTM and CDR2 ANQGSEA. CDR3 residues: CSVFVQGFSETFF. CDR3 nucleotides: TGCAGCGTTTTCGTGCAGGGATTTTCGGAAACCTTCTTT.

The chain joins TRBV4-2 to TRBJ2-3; no clear D. The CDR3 is 12 residues long. Germline V lookup: CDR1 LGHNA, CDR2 YNFKEQ. The V gene lost 4 bases and the J gene lost 2 bases, with 4 bases spanning the gap. The CDR3 DNA reads TGTGCCAGCAGCCTTCCCACAGATACGCAGTATTTT. Translation: CASSLPTDTQYF.

This chain links TRBV4-1 with TRBJ2-1; D may be TRBD1 or TRBD2 (5 bases each). Germline CDR1 is MGHRA and CDR2 is YSYEKL. Between the trimmed V and J ends, which lost 4 bases and 6 bases, there was a span of 16 bases. The CDR3 sequence is 15 residues long. CDR3: CASSPRGRGFNEQFF. The CDR3, as DNA: TGCGCCAGCAGCCCGAGGGGTCGGGGATTCAATGAGCAGTTCTTC.

A single count supports this clonotype. A much larger clone differs from this one at a single base, so this may be a read error. Likely a read error: the CDR3 ends without its conserved phenylalanine or tryptophan. V is TRBV11-2 and J is TRBJ1-6; tentative D call: TRBD1 (6 bases). The CDR3 runs to 14 residues. Germline V gene sequence: CDR1 SGHAT, CDR2 FQNNGV. V lost 5 bases to trimming and J lost 4 bases, with 9 bases between them. CDR3 loop: CASSAGQYNSPLHI. Written as DNA, the CDR3 is TGTGCCAGCAGCGCCGGACAGTATAATTCACCCCTCCACATT.

The chain combines TRBV5-6 with TRBJ2-7; D call uncertain. Germline CDR1 and CDR2: SGHDT and YYEEEE. Trimming removed 2 bases at V and 3 bases at J, with 12 bases between. The CDR3 length is 14 residues. The CDR3 is CASSFGHGVYEQYF. DNA of the CDR3: TGTGCCAGCAGCTTTGGGCATGGGGTCTACGAGCAGTACTTC.

As for this clonotype: One junction end disagrees with the germline gene, perhaps due to a read error. This chain links TRBV11-2 with TRBJ2-2, with D maybe TRBD2 (6 bases). Germline-derived CDR1 and CDR2 are SGHAT and FQNNGV. The CDR3 contains 14 residues. CDR3 DNA sequence: TGTGCCAGCGCCGTCGGAGGGAACACCGGGAAGCTGTTTTTT. Translated: CASAVGGNTGKLFF.

The rearrangement joins TRBV20-1 to TRBJ2-3, with D possibly being TRBD2 (6 bases). Germline V gene sequence: CDR1 DFQATT, CDR2 SNEGSKA (reference sequence). This CDR3 region has 20 residues. Deletions cut 3 bases from V and 0 bases from J, with 28 bases between. CDR3 coding DNA: TGCAGTGCTAGTCGCCCCGGACTAACGGGTCGGCCGAGTAGCACAGATACGCAGTATTTT. Residues: CSASRPGLTGRPSSTDTQYF.

This chain links TRBV19 with TRBJ2-1; TRBD2 matches 11 bases. Unmatched junction bases numbered 9, after V lost 9 bases and J lost 14 bases. There are 12 residues in the CDR3. Germline V gives CDR1 LNHDA, CDR2 SQIVND (reference sequence). CDR3 sequence reads: CASAGTSGGKFF. CDR3 nucleotides: TGTGCCAGCGCCGGGACTAGCGGTGGAAAGTTCTTC.

Concerning this clonotype: The junction shows a germline mismatch at one end, possibly a read error. The CDR3 loop reads CASSEDKHSGANVLTF. For the CDR3, the DNA is TGTGCCAGCAGCGAAGACAAACACTCTGGGGCCAACGTCCTGACTTTC. V is TRBV4-2 and J is TRBJ2-6, with D unclear. CDR1 is LGHNA, CDR2 YNFKEQ, per germline. This CDR3 spans 16 amino acids.

This chain links TRBV12-3 or TRBV12-4 with TRBJ2-7; D may be TRBD1 or TRBD2 (5 bases each). V gave up 3 bases and J gave up 4 bases, with 16 bases separating them. The CDR3 length is 15 residues. CDR3 amino acids: CASSFIGPGSYEQYF. The CDR3 DNA reads TGTGCCAGCAGTTTTATTGGTCCAGGGAGTTACGAGCAGTACTTC.

This clonotype was seen repeatedly, ten times or more. The chain uses TRBV6-1 and TRBJ2-7, with D perhaps matching TRBD2 (5 bases). The V end lost 8 bases, the J end lost 2 bases, and 13 bases lay between the germline ends. Germline-derived CDR1 and CDR2 are MNHNS and SASEGT. CDR3 length: 13 amino acids. In DNA, the CDR3 is TGTGCCAGCCTTGGAGGCGAGACCTACGAGCAGTACTTC. Translation gives CASLGGETYEQYF.

The chain employs TRBV25-1 and TRBJ1-3, with D uncertain. CDR3 length: 11 amino acids. Germline V CDR1 and CDR2: MGHDK, SYGVNS. CDR3 region: CASETRNTIYF. CDR3 in DNA: TGTGCAAGCGAAACGAGAAACACCATATATTTT.

With regard to this clonotype: The junction does not match germline at one end; this may be a read error. V usage is TRBV20-1 and J usage is TRBJ1-1, with D unclear. The CDR3 is 14 amino acids. Germline-derived CDR1 and CDR2 are DFQATT and SNEGSKA (reference sequence). CDR3 residues: CSAREGSGPVGASF. The CDR3 nucleotides read TGCAGTGCTAGAGAGGGCAGTGGGCCTGTTGGCGCTTCCTTT.